The entry below gives a single TCR beta chain sequence along with its context. Its antigen is unknown. The record originates from a study of cytotoxic CD8 clonotypes in ibrutinib-treated CLL. Background on the study: Recorded responses included 24 partial and 2 complete; following median roughly 68 months, roughly 15 stayed remitted and about twelve progressed. The samples contained 250,000 to 300,000 productive templates on average. They also contained an average of about 100,000 productive rearrangements. Whole-study results and caveats: Sustained-remission patients were sampled at one set of times and progressing patients at different ones. Increased clonality at ibrutinib response gave way to a return toward baseline at progression.

Libraries were prepared by immunoSEQ multiplex PCR; TCRdb keeps only in-frame clonotypes and omits some of them. This table has tens of thousands of clones, 57% appearing once. Per the germline V gene, CDR1 is SNHLY and CDR2 is FYNNEI. The germline V and J ends were trimmed by 6 bases and 3 bases, with 6 bases remaining between them. CDR3 size: 12 residues. The sequence derives from a human donor with chronic lymphocytic leukemia. V usage is TRBV2 and J usage is TRBJ1-3, with D unresolved. Sample: PBMCs, taken after 12 months of ibrutinib treatment. CDR3 protein: CASSLLGNTIYF. For the CDR3, the DNA is TGTGCCAGCAGCCTCCTTGGAAACACCATATATTTT.